These T cell receptor beta chains were read from a single sample in a study of OX40 agonist ivuxolimab in advanced cancers. Clones were sequenced by immunoSEQ multiplex PCR, and TCRdb holds only the in-frame ones, with some missing. The sample contains around 14,000 clones, approximately 80% of which appear only once. Sequenced here: CD4+ or CD8+ T cells sorted from blood, sampled in a trial of the OX40 agonist ivuxolimab. The receptors come from an adult with an advanced solid tumor such as melanoma, head and neck, liver or kidney cancer. Each CDR3 is given with its conserved first and last residue. D genes are given only for firm matches. The size entry is marked missing in some rows and otherwise reads once, few, many or a size class.

j_gene: TRBJ1-2
abundance: once
d_gene: TRBD1
v_gene: TRBV11-2
CDR3nt: TGTGCCAGCAGTTTGGGACAGGGGGCGGGAGGCTACACCTTC
CDR3aa: CASSLGQGAGGYTF

j_gene: TRBJ2-7
abundance: NA
d_gene: TRBD2
v_gene: TRBV4-3
CDR3nt: TGCGCCAGCAGCCTTACTACTAGCGGGAGGGCCCAGGACGAGCAGTACTTC
CDR3aa: CASSLTTSGRAQDEQYF

j_gene: TRBJ2-2
abundance: NA
d_gene: TRBD2
v_gene: TRBV27
CDR3nt: TGTGCCAGCAAATTGCTAGCGGGAGACAGAACCGGGGAGCTGTTTTTT
CDR3aa: CASKLLAGDRTGELFF

j_gene: TRBJ2-7
abundance: NA
d_gene: TRBD2
v_gene: TRBV11-2
CDR3nt: TGTGCCAGCAGTTATACTACTAGCGGGAGGGCCTACGAGCAGTACTTC
CDR3aa: CASSYTTSGRAYEQYF

j_gene: TRBJ2-1
abundance: NA
d_gene: NA
v_gene: TRBV9
CDR3nt: TGTGCCAGCAGCGACCAGGGGCGCGTTTCCTACAATGAGCAGTTCTTC
CDR3aa: CASSDQGRVSYNEQFF

j_gene: TRBJ1-2
abundance: NA
d_gene: NA
v_gene: TRBV7-6
CDR3nt: TGTGCCAGCAGCTTAGAGGCCGGTGCTAACTATGGCTACACCTTC
CDR3aa: CASSLEAGANYGYTF

j_gene: TRBJ2-6
abundance: NA
d_gene: NA
v_gene: TRBV2
CDR3nt: TGTGCCAGCAGAGGATGGGGGGCGTATGGGGCCAACGTCCTGACTTTC
CDR3aa: CASRGWGAYGANVLTF

j_gene: TRBJ2-7
abundance: medium-sized
d_gene: NA
v_gene: TRBV27
CDR3nt: TGTGCCAGCAGTGGACTTTCCCGCTTTGACGAGCAGTACTTC
CDR3aa: CASSGLSRFDEQYF

j_gene: TRBJ2-7
abundance: NA
d_gene: NA
v_gene: TRBV5-4
CDR3nt: TGCGCCAGCAGCCAAGATCAATGGAGGGCCGACGAGCAGTACTTC
CDR3aa: CASSQDQWRADEQYF

j_gene: TRBJ2-7
abundance: few
d_gene: NA
v_gene: TRBV13
CDR3nt: TGTGCCAGCAGCTTAGAGGGCTACGAGCAGTACTTC
CDR3aa: CASSLEGYEQYF

j_gene: TRBJ2-7
abundance: few
d_gene: TRBD2
v_gene: TRBV6-5
CDR3nt: TGTGCCAGCAGTTCCACTGCTAGCGGGAGAAGTGAGCAGTACTTC
CDR3aa: CASSSTASGRSEQYF

j_gene: TRBJ2-5
abundance: NA
d_gene: NA
v_gene: TRBV11-2
CDR3nt: TGTGCCAGCAGCTTAGGGGGGACTCCGCGGGAGACCCAGTACTTC
CDR3aa: CASSLGGTPRETQYF

j_gene: TRBJ2-7
abundance: NA
d_gene: NA
v_gene: TRBV9
CDR3nt: TGTGCCAGCAGCGAGGGCTCCTCCTACGAGCAGTACTTC
CDR3aa: CASSEGSSYEQYF

j_gene: TRBJ1-1
abundance: NA
d_gene: NA
v_gene: TRBV27
CDR3nt: TGTGCCAGCAGCCCCCTAGGGACGCCGACCCAAGAAGCTTTCTTT
CDR3aa: CASSPLGTPTQEAFF

j_gene: TRBJ2-3
abundance: NA
d_gene: NA
v_gene: TRBV5-1
CDR3nt: TGCGCCAGCAGCATAGCTGCTAGCACAGATACGCAGTATTTT
CDR3aa: CASSIAASTDTQYF

j_gene: TRBJ2-3
abundance: once
d_gene: TRBD2
v_gene: TRBV9
CDR3nt: TGTGCCAGCAGCTTGAGCGGGATCGCAGATACGCAGTATTTT
CDR3aa: CASSLSGIADTQYF

j_gene: TRBJ2-7
abundance: NA
d_gene: NA
v_gene: TRBV6-5
CDR3nt: TGTGCCAGCAGAAACACAAGATCCTACGAGCAGTACTTC
CDR3aa: CASRNTRSYEQYF

j_gene: TRBJ2-7
abundance: NA
d_gene: TRBD1
v_gene: TRBV7-2
CDR3nt: TGTGCCAGCAGCGCCGGGACAGGGCTCCTGTGGTACGAGCAGTACTTC
CDR3aa: CASSAGTGLLWYEQYF

j_gene: TRBJ2-5
abundance: NA
d_gene: NA
v_gene: TRBV27
CDR3nt: TGTGCCAGCAGTTTGGATCTTCGGGCCGTGGAGACCCAGTACTTC
CDR3aa: CASSLDLRAVETQYF

j_gene: TRBJ2-7
abundance: NA
d_gene: NA
v_gene: TRBV7-6
CDR3nt: TGTGCCAGCAGCTTAGAATGGCACTCCTACGAGCAGTACTTC
CDR3aa: CASSLEWHSYEQYF

j_gene: TRBJ1-1
abundance: NA
d_gene: TRBD1
v_gene: TRBV19
CDR3nt: TGTGCCAGTAGTATAGGCCCAGGGGGGAACACTGAAGCTTTCTTT
CDR3aa: CASSIGPGGNTEAFF

j_gene: TRBJ2-1
abundance: NA
d_gene: NA
v_gene: TRBV6-4
CDR3nt: TGTGCCAGCAGTGTAGAGGGCAGCTCCTACAATGAGCAGTTCTTC
CDR3aa: CASSVEGSSYNEQFF

j_gene: TRBJ2-7
abundance: NA
d_gene: NA
v_gene: TRBV7-7
CDR3nt: TGTGCTAGCAGCTTAGGGTCTGGGGACGAGCAGTACTTC
CDR3aa: CASSLGSGDEQYF

j_gene: TRBJ1-4
abundance: NA
d_gene: NA
v_gene: TRBV28
CDR3nt: TGTGCCAGCAGTCCCGTAGTTTGGGAAAAACTGTTTTTT
CDR3aa: CASSPVVWEKLFF

j_gene: TRBJ2-2
abundance: NA
d_gene: NA
v_gene: TRBV11-3
CDR3nt: TGTGCCAGCAGCCCTTGGCAGGGGTCGGACACCGGGGAGCTGTTTTTT
CDR3aa: CASSPWQGSDTGELFF

j_gene: TRBJ2-7
abundance: NA
d_gene: NA
v_gene: TRBV4-3
CDR3nt: TGCGCCAGCAGCCAAGACTCGGGACGCGATCTCTACGAGCAGTACTTC
CDR3aa: CASSQDSGRDLYEQYF

j_gene: TRBJ2-7
abundance: NA
d_gene: TRBD1
v_gene: TRBV27
CDR3nt: TGTGCCAGCAGCCCAGGGGGCTTGTACGAGCAGTACTTC
CDR3aa: CASSPGGLYEQYF

j_gene: TRBJ2-5
abundance: NA
d_gene: NA
v_gene: TRBV13
CDR3nt: TGTGCCAGCAGCTTGACCCAAGAGACCCAGTACTTC
CDR3aa: CASSLTQETQYF

j_gene: TRBJ2-1
abundance: NA
d_gene: NA
v_gene: TRBV19
CDR3nt: TGTGCCAGTAGTATGGGCCCCGAGCAGTTCTTC
CDR3aa: CASSMGPEQFF

j_gene: TRBJ2-7
abundance: NA
d_gene: NA
v_gene: TRBV13
CDR3nt: TGTGCCAGCAGCCCCCAAGGGGGGAACGAGCAGTACTTC
CDR3aa: CASSPQGGNEQYF

j_gene: TRBJ2-7
abundance: few
d_gene: TRBD1
v_gene: TRBV4-3
CDR3nt: TGCGCCAGCAGCCGACAAAGGACAGGATCCTACGAGCAGTACTTC
CDR3aa: CASSRQRTGSYEQYF

j_gene: TRBJ2-1
abundance: NA
d_gene: TRBD2
v_gene: TRBV7-9
CDR3nt: TGTGCCAGCAGCTTACTACTAGCGGGAGGAGATGAGCAGTTCTTC
CDR3aa: CASSLLLAGGDEQFF

j_gene: TRBJ2-1
abundance: few
d_gene: TRBD2
v_gene: TRBV6-5
CDR3nt: TGTGCCAGCAGTAGGCGGGAGGGCTACAATGAGCAGTTCTTC
CDR3aa: CASSRREGYNEQFF

j_gene: TRBJ2-7
abundance: NA
d_gene: TRBD1
v_gene: TRBV11-1
CDR3nt: TGTGCCAGCAGAGGACAGGGGAGCTCCTACGAGCAGTACTTC
CDR3aa: CASRGQGSSYEQYF

j_gene: TRBJ2-3
abundance: NA
d_gene: TRBD2
v_gene: TRBV9
CDR3nt: TGTGCCCGCAGCTGGGGGCGGGGGGATAGCACAGATACGCAGTATTTT
CDR3aa: CARSWGRGDSTDTQYF

j_gene: TRBJ2-7
abundance: NA
d_gene: NA
v_gene: TRBV7-8
CDR3nt: TGTGCCAGCAGCTTATACCGGGACAGGAGACGACTGGGGGGGAGTCGCGACGAGCAGTACTTC
CDR3aa: CASSLYRDRRRLGGSRDEQYF

j_gene: TRBJ2-7
abundance: few
d_gene: TRBD2
v_gene: TRBV5-4
CDR3nt: TGTGCCAGCAGTTTAGGACTAGCGGGAGAAGTAATCGAGCAGTACTTC
CDR3aa: CASSLGLAGEVIEQYF

j_gene: TRBJ1-2
abundance: NA
d_gene: TRBD1
v_gene: TRBV19
CDR3nt: TGTGCCAGTAGTAGAGAGACAGGGAGAAACTATGGCTACACCTTC
CDR3aa: CASSRETGRNYGYTF

j_gene: TRBJ2-1
abundance: NA
d_gene: TRBD2
v_gene: TRBV6-5
CDR3nt: TGTGCCAGCAGTGAAGTGGGGGGGAACAATGAGCAGTTCTTC
CDR3aa: CASSEVGGNNEQFF

j_gene: TRBJ1-2
abundance: NA
d_gene: NA
v_gene: TRBV11-1
CDR3nt: TGTGCCAGCAGCTTAGGCAAGGATGGCTACACCTTC
CDR3aa: CASSLGKDGYTF

j_gene: TRBJ2-7
abundance: NA
d_gene: NA
v_gene: TRBV28
CDR3nt: TGTGCCAGCAGTTTAGCGGAAACCTACGAGCAGTACTTC
CDR3aa: CASSLAETYEQYF

j_gene: TRBJ2-2
abundance: few
d_gene: NA
v_gene: TRBV6-1
CDR3nt: TGTGCCAGCAGTGAAGCGGGGACACACACCGGGGAGCTGTTTTTT
CDR3aa: CASSEAGTHTGELFF

j_gene: TRBJ2-5
abundance: NA
d_gene: TRBD2
v_gene: TRBV2
CDR3nt: TGTGCCAGCAGGGGGACTAGCGGGGAAGAGACCCAGTACTTC
CDR3aa: CASRGTSGEETQYF